This entry lists 28 T cell receptor beta chains sequenced from one sample in a study of CD8+ T cells in alopecia areata. cDNA prepared by RNA extraction and subsequent reverse transcription served as the template for sequencing. The protocol was immunoSEQ multiplex PCR, while the TCRdb copy is restricted to in-frame clones and leaves out a portion. Among roughly 110,000 clones, 65% to 85% were seen once, and the ten largest hold 24%. Treatment of the sample: oral pan-JAK inhibitor, 5-10 mg twice daily. Sample: CD8+ T cells sorted from blood, taken at week 24, from a patient treated with tofacitinib. These receptors were collected from a human donor with alopecia areata.

The V gene is TRBV7-9, the J gene TRBJ1-5; D is undetermined. V was trimmed by 1 base and J by 2 bases, leaving 12 bases between them. CDR1 and CDR2 from the germline V gene are SEHNR and FQNEAQ (reference sequence). This CDR3 is built from 16 residues. CDR3 sequence: CASSLGSLARNQPQHF. DNA for the CDR3: TGTGCCAGCAGCTTAGGCAGCCTAGCGCGCAATCAGCCCCAGCATTTT.

This chain joins TRBV13 and TRBJ2-4; maybe TRBD1 (5 bases). The germline CDR1 and CDR2 sequences are PRHDT and FYEKMQ (reference sequence). Trimming removed 1 base from V and 2 bases from J, with 21 bases in between. The CDR3 spans 19 residues. The CDR3 loop is CASSLALPNLRVPKNIQYF. The CDR3 DNA follows: TGTGCCAGCAGCTTAGCCCTACCTAACCTCAGGGTTCCCAAAAACATTCAGTACTTC. The whole variable domain, filled in from reference TRBV13 and TRBJ2-4, reads AAGVIQSPRHLIKEKRETATLKCYPIPRHDTVYWYQQGPGQDPQFLISFYEKMQSDKGSIPDRFSAQQFSDYHSELNMSSLELGDSALYFCASSLALPNLRVPKNIQYFGAGTRLSVL.

The rearrangement uses TRBV5-5 and TRBJ2-2, with 8 bases aligning to TRBD1. The ends lost 4 bases at V and 4 bases at J; junction bases unmatched: 9. Germline lookup yields CDR1 SGHKS and CDR2 YYEKEE (reference sequence). This CDR3 comprises 16 residues. The CDR3, as DNA: TGTGCCAGCAGCCCTGGACAGGGTTCAGGCACCGGGGAGCTGTTTTTT. Its protein is CASSPGQGSGTGELFF.

The chain joins TRBV27 to TRBJ2-5; D unclear. The CDR3 covers 12 residues. CDR1 MNHEY and CDR2 SMNVEV come from the germline V gene (reference sequence). Trimming took 9 bases from V and 3 from J, leaving 11 bases between them. CDR3 amino acids: CASKTGKETQYF. The CDR3 region has the DNA TGTGCCAGTAAGACTGGAAAAGAGACCCAGTACTTC.

V is TRBV6-6 and J is TRBJ1-5; 7 bases match TRBD1. The germline V gene has CDR1 MNHNY and CDR2 SVGAGI (reference sequence). The CDR3 runs to 14 residues. J gave up 5 bases and V 6 bases, and 7 bases lay outside the gene matches. This CDR3 reads CASRRTTGDQPQHF. In nucleotides, the CDR3 is TGTGCCAGCAGACGTACTACAGGGGATCAGCCCCAGCATTTT.

The V call is TRBV30, the J call TRBJ2-5; 13 bases are a match to TRBD2. The ends lost 1 base at V and 11 bases at J; junction bases unmatched: 7. Germline V gene lookup returns CDR1 GTSNPN and CDR2 SVGIG (reference sequence). The CDR3 has 14 residues. For the CDR3, the DNA is TGTGCCTGGAGTGAGGGGACTAGCGGGGTCCCGCAGTACTTC. This encodes CAWSEGTSGVPQYF. The full variable domain, with the rest looked up from reference TRBV30 and TRBJ2-5, is SQTIHQWPATLVQPVGSPLSLECTVEGTSNPNLYWYRQAAGRGLQLLFYSVGIGQISSEVPQNLSASRPQDRQFILSSKKLLLSDSGFYLCAWSEGTSGVPQYFGPGTRLLVL.

CDR3 in DNA: TGTGCCAGCAGCCAAGGCTTTACGGGAGACTACAATGAGCAGTTCTTC. It is translated as CASSQGFTGDYNEQFF. J is TRBJ2-1 and V is TRBV4-2; possibly TRBD2 for D (6 bases). Between the trimmed V and J ends, which lost 1 base and 3 bases, there was a span of 13 bases. CDR1 is LGHNA, CDR2 YNFKEQ, per germline. The CDR3 is 16 residues long.

CDR3 sequence reads: CASSLSFGQAHYGYTF. The DNA for the CDR3 is TGTGCCAGCAGCTTATCTTTCGGACAAGCCCACTATGGCTACACCTTC. The rearrangement uses TRBV7-9 and TRBJ1-2, with D perhaps matching TRBD1 (5 bases). Germline V gives CDR1 SEHNR, CDR2 FQNEAQ (reference sequence). This CDR3 is built from 16 residues. Trimming removed 2 bases at V and 3 bases at J, with 16 bases between.

CDR3: CASSDVGTHLDYEQFF. As DNA, the CDR3 is TGTGCCAGCAGTGACGTCGGGACCCATCTGGACTATGAGCAGTTCTTC. The chain links TRBV6-1 to TRBJ2-1; D possibly matches TRBD1 or TRBD2 (5 bases each). Trimming took 3 bases from V and 8 from J, leaving 20 bases between them. Germline values: CDR1 MNHNS, CDR2 SASEGT. This CDR3 is built from 16 residues.

The rearrangement joins TRBV5-4 to TRBJ2-7; D may be TRBD2 (6 bases). CDR1 SGHNT and CDR2 YYREEE come from the germline V gene (reference sequence). The CDR3 spans 13 residues. V was pared by 6 bases and J by 2 bases, with 12 bases between. CDR3 protein: CASKGGETYEQYF. CDR3 DNA: TGTGCCAGCAAGGGCGGGGAAACCTACGAGCAGTACTTC.

V usage is TRBV30 and J usage is TRBJ2-5; TRBD2 might be the D (6 bases). Trimming removed 2 bases at V and 3 bases at J, with 16 bases between. The CDR3 is made up of 15 amino acids. Germline values: CDR1 GTSNPN, CDR2 SVGIG (reference sequence). The CDR3 here is CAWSKGLLAEETQYF. The CDR3 DNA is TGTGCCTGGAGTAAAGGACTACTGGCTGAAGAGACCCAGTACTTC.

This clone was counted a single time. This chain links TRBV4-2 with TRBJ2-7; D may match TRBD1 or TRBD2 (5 bases each). Trimming shortened V by 1 base and J by 5 bases, and 9 bases separated the two germline ends. The CDR3 is made up of 13 amino acids. CDR1 LGHNA and CDR2 YNFKEQ come from the germline V gene. The CDR3: CASSQGGSDEQYF. The DNA of the CDR3 is TGTGCCAGCAGCCAAGGGGGGTCTGACGAGCAGTACTTC.

This chain connects TRBV4-3 to TRBJ2-7, with 9 bases fitting TRBD2. The V and J ends lost 0 bases and 3 bases, in that order; junction bases with no gene match: 9. CDR3 size: 17 residues. Germline-derived CDR1 and CDR2 are LGHNA and YSLEER. CDR3 DNA: TGCGCCAGCAGCCAAGATCGAGTGCGGGGGGGCTTCTACGAGCAGTACTTC. It specifies CASSQDRVRGGFYEQYF.

The rearrangement uses TRBV23-1 and TRBJ2-7; 9 nucleotides align to TRBD1. TRBV23-1 is classed as an ORF, of uncertain function. The CDR3 has 16 residues. The V and J ends lost 9 bases and 1 base, in that order; junction bases with no gene match: 13. The CDR3 spells CARTSQGDRVSYEQYF. In DNA form, the CDR3 reads TGCGCCAGGACGTCACAGGGGGACAGGGTATCCTACGAGCAGTACTTC.

The chain has TRBV20-1 and TRBJ2-3; no definite D call. Trimming removed 1 base from V and 5 bases from J, with 4 bases in between. The germline gives CDR1 DFQATT, CDR2 SNEGSKA (reference sequence). The CDR3 extends over 11 amino acids. The CDR3 DNA is TGCAGTGCTAGAGTTGTAGATACGCAGTATTTT. It codes for CSARVVDTQYF.

V usage is TRBV15 and J usage is TRBJ2-6; D remains unclear. This CDR3 comprises 14 residues. The germline V and J ends were trimmed by 5 bases and 4 bases, with 9 bases remaining between them. The germline CDR1 and CDR2 sequences are LNHNV and YYDKDF (reference sequence). CDR3 sequence reads: CATSFGSGANVLTF. DNA of the CDR3: TGTGCCACCAGCTTTGGCTCCGGGGCCAACGTCCTGACTTTC. Full variable domain (remainder filled in from reference TRBV15 and TRBJ2-6): DAMVIQNPRYQVTQFGKPVTLSCSQTLNHNVMYWYQQKSSQAPKLLFHYYDKDFNNEADTPDNFQSRRPNTSFCFLDIRSPGLGDTAMYLCATSFGSGANVLTFGAGSRLTVL.

The chain uses TRBV11-3 and TRBJ2-5, with D perhaps matching TRBD1 or TRBD2 (6 bases each). CDR3 size: 15 residues. Trimming shortened V by 1 base and J by 4 bases, and 13 bases separated the two germline ends. Germline loops: CDR1 SGHNT, CDR2 YENEEA. The chain's CDR3 is CASSLGAEGGETQYF. The DNA for the CDR3 is TGTGCCAGCAGCTTAGGAGCGGAGGGGGGAGAGACCCAGTACTTC.

The gene calls are TRBV19 and TRBJ2-2; D call uncertain. The length of the CDR3 is 12 residues. With 2 bases removed from V and 8 bases from J, the gap between germline ends came to 6 bases. Germline V gives CDR1 LNHDA, CDR2 SQIVND (reference sequence). CDR3 in DNA: TGTGCCAGTAGTATATGGGGAGGGGAGCTGTTTTTT. Translating it yields CASSIWGGELFF.

CDR3 nucleotides: TGTGCCAGCAGCTTCGAGACTAGGTCCCAAGAGACCCAGTACTTC. It is translated as CASSFETRSQETQYF. The rearrangement joins TRBV7-6 to TRBJ2-5, with D perhaps matching TRBD2 (6 bases). This CDR3 has 15 amino acids. The germline gives CDR1 SGHVS, CDR2 FNYEAQ. The V and J ends lost 3 bases and 1 base respectively, with 12 bases between them.

This chain uses TRBV20-1 with TRBJ2-7; D uncertain. In germline, CDR1 is DFQATT, CDR2 SNEGSKA (reference sequence). V was cut by 1 base and J by 5 bases, with 6 bases left in between. This CDR3 contains 11 residues. CDR3: CSARAPDEQYF. In DNA form, the CDR3 reads TGCAGTGCTAGAGCCCCAGACGAGCAGTACTTC.

The genes are TRBV27 and TRBJ2-5; D call uncertain. There are 13 residues in the CDR3. Germline V lookup: CDR1 MNHEY, CDR2 SMNVEV (reference sequence). Trimming left V 5 bases short and J 1 base short, with 8 bases between. The CDR3 is CASSMGFQETQYF. CDR3 DNA: TGTGCCAGCAGTATGGGGTTCCAAGAGACCCAGTACTTC.

The J gene is TRBJ1-5, the V gene TRBV27; no clear D gene. Germline CDR1 reads MNHEY; CDR2 reads SMNVEV (reference sequence). The CDR3 extends over 13 amino acids. V shed 2 bases and J shed 2 bases, with 4 bases lying between them. DNA for the CDR3: TGTGCCAGCAGTTTAACAGGCAATCAGCCCCAGCATTTT. Residues: CASSLTGNQPQHF.

The rearrangement links TRBV5-1 to TRBJ2-7; 10 nucleotides agree with TRBD1. This CDR3 has 15 residues. Germline values: CDR1 SGHRS, CDR2 YFSETQ. V shed 4 bases and J 5 bases; nucleotides not matched to a gene: 9. This CDR3 reads CASSPGTGALDEQYF. DNA of the CDR3: TGCGCCAGCAGCCCTGGGACAGGGGCTCTGGACGAGCAGTACTTC.

The chain couples TRBV10-3 to TRBJ1-5; D remains ambiguous. CDR1 is ENHRY and CDR2 is SYGVKD in the germline V gene. The length of the CDR3 is 12 residues. Trimming removed 2 bases from V and 6 bases from J, with 5 bases in between. CDR3 coding DNA: TGTGCCATCAGTGAGACGGGTCAGCCCCAGCATTTT. Translating it yields CAISETGQPQHF.

As regards this clone: Other DNA sequences in the same sample also yield this CDR3. The chain carries TRBV6-5 and TRBJ2-5; weak D call: TRBD1 (6 bases). Trimming shortened V by 2 bases and J by 3 bases, and 7 bases separated the two germline ends. The CDR3 has 13 amino acids. Per germline, CDR1 MNHEY and CDR2 SVGAGI. CDR3 coding DNA: TGTGCCAGCAGTTACCGGACAGAAGAGACCCAGTACTTC. This codes for CASSYRTEETQYF.

The rearrangement joins TRBV5-1 to TRBJ2-7; possible D gene TRBD2, 6 bases. Germline loops: CDR1 SGHRS, CDR2 YFSETQ. Between the trimmed V and J ends, which lost 4 bases and 7 bases, there was a span of 12 bases. The CDR3 contains 12 residues. CDR3 in amino acids: CASSPRGSEQYF. DNA for the CDR3: TGCGCCAGCAGCCCCCGGGGGAGTGAGCAGTACTTC.

V and J are TRBV30 and TRBJ1-1; the match to TRBD1 covers 9 bases. There are 13 residues in the CDR3. After removal of 7 bases from V and 6 bases from J, the junction contained 9 bases not matched to a gene. Per germline, CDR1 GTSNPN and CDR2 SVGIG (reference sequence). The CDR3 loop reads CAFSGTGFAEAFF. The DNA for the CDR3 is TGTGCCTTCTCCGGGACAGGGTTCGCTGAAGCTTTCTTT.

This chain joins TRBV27 and TRBJ1-1, with D hard to call. The CDR3 is 12 residues long. The germline V gene encodes CDR1 MNHEY and CDR2 SMNVEV (reference sequence). Between the trimmed V and J ends, which lost 6 bases and 4 bases, there was a span of 9 bases. The CDR3 loop is CASSAGGTEAFF. DNA of the CDR3: TGTGCCAGCAGCGCCGGTGGCACTGAAGCTTTCTTT.